The next 23 T cell receptor beta chains were all read from a single sample in a study of beta chain features in type 1 diabetes. Expressed TCRB transcripts were sequenced because the isolated RNA had all been reverse transcribed beforehand. Here immunoSEQ multiplex PCR was the method, and the copy in TCRdb shows in-frame clones only, minus some. The repertoire has hundreds of thousands of clones, 9.6% of them found once; the top ten carry 0.03% to 0.04%. Sequencing input: naive CD4+ T cells from blood. The receptor set was obtained from a woman aged 18 to 35 in good health.

This clone was seen a few times. This chain connects TRBV2 to TRBJ2-5, with a weak D call TRBD2 (6 bases). CDR1 SNHLY and CDR2 FYNNEI come from the germline V gene. The CDR3 extends over 15 amino acids. Trimming removed 6 bases at V and 5 bases at J, with 19 bases between. CDR3 loop: CASSSAGSPPETQYF. CDR3 coding DNA: TGTGCCAGCAGCTCAGCGGGCTCCCCCCCGGAGACCCAGTACTTC.

The gene calls are TRBV2 and TRBJ2-6; the match to TRBD1 covers 7 bases. The germline V gene has CDR1 SNHLY and CDR2 FYNNEI. Trimming cost V 6 bases and J 0 bases; bases outside gene matches: 8. The CDR3 spans 17 residues. The CDR3 region has the DNA TGTGCCAGCAGCGAATACAGGGACAGCTCTGGGGCCAACGTCCTGACTTTC. Protein sequence: CASSEYRDSSGANVLTF. The full variable domain, in which reference TRBV2 and TRBJ2-6 provide the parts outside the CDR3, is EPEVTQTPSHQVTQMGQEVILRCVPISNHLYFYWYRQILGQKVEFLVSFYNNEISEKSEIFDDQFSVERPDGSNFTLKIRSTKLEDSAMYFCASSEYRDSSGANVLTFGAGSRLTVL.

This clone was observed a handful of times. The chain recombines TRBV5-6 with TRBJ1-1; D is possibly TRBD1 (5 bases). V lost 0 bases, J lost 1 base, and 7 bases lay in between. Germline loops: CDR1 SGHDT, CDR2 YYEEEE. The CDR3 has 14 amino acids. CDR3 DNA sequence: TGTGCCAGCAGCTTGGCAGGGCGGAACACTGAAGCTTTCTTT. It encodes CASSLAGRNTEAFF.

In its sample, this clone was seen a few times. The V call is TRBV9, the J call TRBJ2-7; TRBD1 aligns across 12 bases. Germline V gives CDR1 SGDLS, CDR2 YYNGEE. The CDR3 runs to 17 residues. The trim removed 4 bases at V and 3 bases at J, leaving 11 bases unmatched. The CDR3 reads CASSHTPGTGGDYEQYF. Here the CDR3 DNA reads TGTGCCAGCAGCCATACTCCCGGGACAGGGGGCGACTACGAGCAGTACTTC.

The genes are TRBV6-6 and TRBJ1-4, with 8 positions matching TRBD1. CDR3 size: 13 residues. CDR1 MNHNY and CDR2 SVGAGI come from the germline V gene (reference sequence). In DNA, the CDR3 is TGTGGCTCAGGGGGCACAGTGCTTGAAAAACTGTTTTTT. Its translation: CGSGGTVLEKLFF.

This clone was seen a few times. This chain links TRBV19 with TRBJ2-1, with 7 bases aligning to TRBD1. CDR1 is LNHDA and CDR2 is SQIVND in the germline V gene (reference sequence). Losses at the gene ends were 3 bases for V and 2 bases for J; bases not matched to a gene: 4. The CDR3 extends over 15 amino acids. CDR3 bases: TGTGCCAGTAGTATTGGCGGACAGGCCTACAATGAGCAGTTCTTC. Translation gives CASSIGGQAYNEQFF.

The chain joins TRBV5-4 to TRBJ2-5; 8 nucleotides match TRBD2. This CDR3 region has 16 residues. Unmatched junction bases numbered 6, after V lost 0 bases and J lost 2 bases. CDR1 and CDR2 from the germline V gene are SGHNT and YYREEE (reference sequence). CDR3 DNA: TGTGCCAGCAGCTTGGGTGCGGGAGGAGGGCAAGAGACCCAGTACTTC. It encodes CASSLGAGGGQETQYF.

This clone was detected a few times. This chain connects TRBV6-1 to TRBJ1-2; TRBD1 is a possible D gene (6 bases). Germline loops: CDR1 MNHNS, CDR2 SASEGT. V dropped 6 bases and J dropped 2 bases, with 7 bases sitting between them. The CDR3 covers 12 residues. CDR3 amino acids: CASRDRNYGYTF. DNA of the CDR3: TGTGCCAGCAGGGACAGAAACTATGGCTACACCTTC.

This chain links TRBV5-1 with TRBJ1-2, with 11 nucleotides matching TRBD1. J gave up 7 bases and V 3 bases, and 2 bases lay outside the gene matches. Germline CDR1 is SGHRS and CDR2 is YFSETQ. The CDR3 runs 13 residues. DNA of the CDR3: TGCGCCAGCAGCTCGGACAGGGGGCTTGGCTACACCTTC. As protein: CASSSDRGLGYTF.

The genes are TRBV2 and TRBJ2-6; 11 bases line up with TRBD1. CDR3 size: 18 residues. Trimming took 2 bases from V and 2 from J; bases not matched to a gene: 5. Per the germline V gene, CDR1 is SNHLY and CDR2 is FYNNEI. This CDR3 reads CASSERGQGETGANVLTF. CDR3 sequence (DNA): TGTGCCAGCAGTGAAAGGGGACAGGGGGAAACTGGGGCCAACGTCCTGACTTTC.

The DNA of the CDR3 is TGTGCCAGCAGTTACTCGAAGAGTGAGCAGTTCTTC. Translated, it gives CASSYSKSEQFF. The chain employs TRBV6-5 and TRBJ2-1; D is unresolved. The CDR3 is 12 amino acids. V was trimmed by 0 bases and J by 9 bases, leaving 6 bases between them. Looked up from germline, CDR1 is MNHEY and CDR2 is SVGAGI.

There are a few counts of this clone. Other DNA sequences in this sample translate to the same CDR3. The CDR3 loop is CASSQLTGNTEAFF. CDR3 bases: TGCGCCAGCAGCCAACTTACAGGGAACACTGAAGCTTTCTTT. The chain recombines TRBV4-1 with TRBJ1-1; weak D call: TRBD1 (5 bases). The germline V and J ends were trimmed by 2 bases and 1 base, with 8 bases remaining between them. This CDR3 spans 14 amino acids. CDR1 is MGHRA and CDR2 is YSYEKL in the germline V gene.

This clone showed up just a few times. Other DNA sequences in the sample encode the same CDR3. V usage is TRBV18 and J usage is TRBJ1-2; TRBD1 might be the D (6 bases). V dropped 2 bases and J dropped 2 bases, with 6 bases sitting between them. The CDR3 runs 13 residues. From germline, CDR1 is KGHSH and CDR2 LQKENI. In nucleotides, the CDR3 is TGTGCCAGCTCACCAGGGGGCAACTATGGCTACACCTTC. It translates to CASSPGGNYGYTF.

The table lists this clone with a few counts. This rearrangement joins TRBV12-5 to TRBJ2-1; 13 nucleotides agree with TRBD2. The CDR3 has 17 residues. V lost 1 base to trimming and J lost 7 bases; unmatched junction nucleotides: 7. Germline V gene lookup returns CDR1 LGHNT and CDR2 FRNRAP. The CDR3 nucleotides are TGTGCTAGTGGTTTGGCTTCACTAGCGGGAGGGCCAAATGAGCAGTTCTTC. Amino acids: CASGLASLAGGPNEQFF.

This clone was observed a few times. This chain links TRBV6-6 with TRBJ1-3; D call uncertain. The V end was cut by 7 bases, the J end by 3 bases, with 13 bases between. Germline CDR1 reads MNHNY; CDR2 reads SVGAGI (reference sequence). CDR3 length: 14 amino acids. CDR3 DNA sequence: TGTGCCAGCAAGAGTAGTCGTCATGGAAACACCATATATTTT. It encodes CASKSSRHGNTIYF.

This sequence joins TRBV18 and TRBJ2-7; 9 bases agree with TRBD2. Germline V gene data show CDR1 as KGHSH and CDR2 as LQKENI. The CDR3 has 16 residues. The junction had 7 bases not matched to a gene; V was cut back by 4 bases and J by 0 bases. CDR3 in DNA: TGTGCCAGCTCACTTTTAGCGGGAGACAGCTCCTACGAGCAGTACTTC. Translated: CASSLLAGDSSYEQYF.

The chain combines TRBV9 with TRBJ2-1; TRBD2 might be the D (6 bases). CDR1 SGDLS and CDR2 YYNGEE come from the germline V gene. V was trimmed by 0 bases and J by 3 bases, leaving 13 bases between them. The CDR3 has 16 amino acids. The DNA for the CDR3 is TGTGCCAGCAGCGTAGGGGTCGGGGGAAACTACAATGAGCAGTTCTTC. It codes for CASSVGVGGNYNEQFF. The full variable domain, with the rest looked up from reference TRBV9 and TRBJ2-1, is DSGVTQTPKHLITATGQRVTLRCSPRSGDLSVYWYQQSLDQGLQFLIQYYNGEERAKGNILERFSAQQFPDLHSELNLSSLELGDSALYFCASSVGVGGNYNEQFFGPGTRLTVL.

The chain joins TRBV29-1 to TRBJ2-5, with TRBD2 identical over 10 bases. The V gene's germline CDR1 is SQVTM and CDR2 ANQGSEA. This CDR3 is built from 15 residues. With 6 bases clipped from V and 0 bases from J, the junction kept 7 bases outside the gene matches. The CDR3 nucleotides are TGCAGCGTGATGGGACTAGCGAGGTACCAAGAGACCCAGTACTTC. It is translated as CSVMGLARYQETQYF.

The chain links TRBV5-4 to TRBJ2-3, with TRBD2 identical over 9 bases. Germline V gives CDR1 SGHNT, CDR2 YYREEE (reference sequence). V shed 6 bases and J 0 bases; nucleotides not matched to a gene: 11. The CDR3 is made up of 17 amino acids. The CDR3 nucleotides are TGTGCCAGCACCCCCCGGCGGGGGGGAACTAGCACAGATACGCAGTATTTT. This gives the protein CASTPRRGGTSTDTQYF.

This chain connects TRBV7-9 to TRBJ2-7, with TRBD2 matching 7 bases. The CDR3 length is 13 residues. CDR1 is SEHNR and CDR2 is FQNEAQ in the germline V gene (reference sequence). V trimming: 3 bases; J trimming: 6 bases; junction bases outside the gene matches: 5. CDR3 residues: CASSFGLGLEQYF. Written as DNA, the CDR3 is TGTGCCAGCAGCTTCGGACTAGGTCTCGAGCAGTACTTC.

This CDR3 reads CAWSASLKGYGYTF. CDR3 nucleotides: TGTGCCTGGAGTGCCAGCCTCAAGGGGTACGGCTACACCTTC. This chain connects TRBV30 to TRBJ1-2; maybe TRBD1 (5 bases). The CDR3 runs to 14 residues. Trimming left V 1 base short and J 8 bases short, with 17 bases between. The germline V gene has CDR1 GTSNPN and CDR2 SVGIG (reference sequence).

This clone appeared a few times. The rearrangement links TRBV6-1 to TRBJ2-7; possibly TRBD2 for D (6 bases). Germline CDR1 and CDR2: MNHNS and SASEGT. V was shortened by 2 bases and J by 4 bases, with 12 bases between the two germline ends. This CDR3 has 14 residues. CDR3 coding DNA: TGTGCCAGCAGTGAATGGGCCCGGGGGTACGAGCAGTACTTC. Protein product: CASSEWARGYEQYF.

This clone was observed a few times. The rearrangement uses TRBV19 and TRBJ1-6, with 7 bases that match TRBD1. V trimming: 6 bases; J trimming: 7 bases; junction bases outside the gene matches: 12. The CDR3 covers 16 residues. Germline-derived CDR1 and CDR2 are LNHDA and SQIVND (reference sequence). DNA of the CDR3: TGTGCCAGTAGGGACAGGTTCGGCGCGGGGAATTCACCCCTCCACTTT. Translation: CASRDRFGAGNSPLHF.